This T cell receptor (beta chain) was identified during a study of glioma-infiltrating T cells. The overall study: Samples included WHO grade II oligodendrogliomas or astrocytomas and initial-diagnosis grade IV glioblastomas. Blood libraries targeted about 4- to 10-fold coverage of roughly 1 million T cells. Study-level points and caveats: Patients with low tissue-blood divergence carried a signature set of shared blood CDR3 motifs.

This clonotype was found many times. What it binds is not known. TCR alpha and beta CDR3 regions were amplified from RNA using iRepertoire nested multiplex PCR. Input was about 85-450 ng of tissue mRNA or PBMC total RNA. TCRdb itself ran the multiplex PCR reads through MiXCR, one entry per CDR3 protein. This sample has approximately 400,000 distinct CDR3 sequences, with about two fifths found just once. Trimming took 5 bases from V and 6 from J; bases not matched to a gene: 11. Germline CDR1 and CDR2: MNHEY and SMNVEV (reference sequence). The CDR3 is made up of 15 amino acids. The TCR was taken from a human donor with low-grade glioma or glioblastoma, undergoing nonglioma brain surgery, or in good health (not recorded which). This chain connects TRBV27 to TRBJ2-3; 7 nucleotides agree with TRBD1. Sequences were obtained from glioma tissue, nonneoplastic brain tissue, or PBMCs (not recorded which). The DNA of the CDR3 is TGTGCCAGCAGTAACCAAAGAGGGACAGTGGATACGCAGTATTTT. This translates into CASSNQRGTVDTQYF.